The clone carrying this TCR beta chain has a count of ten or more. Its antigen is as yet unknown. Sequencing ends 3 residues short of the CDR3 end; the germline J gene provides the rest. The entry originates in a study of T cell clonality in common variable immunodeficiency. Regarding the study as a whole: Reportedly, TCR beta sequences from common variable immunodeficiency showed fewer deletions and N-nucleotide insertions.

Germline CDR1 is SGHTA and CDR2 is FQGNSA. CDR3 length: 13 residues. Generated by immunoSEQ multiplex PCR, the TCRdb table keeps only in-frame clones and is missing some. This repertoire holds fewer than 65,000 clones, and none appear only once. The sequencing sample was made of peripheral blood mononuclear cells. This chain joins TRBV7-2 and TRBJ1-4; no firm D call. This receptor was identified in a person between 18 and 75 years old in good health. The CDR3 loop is CASSLISYNKLFF. The part of the CDR3 DNA that was read is TGTGCCAGCAGCCTAATATCCTATAATAAA.